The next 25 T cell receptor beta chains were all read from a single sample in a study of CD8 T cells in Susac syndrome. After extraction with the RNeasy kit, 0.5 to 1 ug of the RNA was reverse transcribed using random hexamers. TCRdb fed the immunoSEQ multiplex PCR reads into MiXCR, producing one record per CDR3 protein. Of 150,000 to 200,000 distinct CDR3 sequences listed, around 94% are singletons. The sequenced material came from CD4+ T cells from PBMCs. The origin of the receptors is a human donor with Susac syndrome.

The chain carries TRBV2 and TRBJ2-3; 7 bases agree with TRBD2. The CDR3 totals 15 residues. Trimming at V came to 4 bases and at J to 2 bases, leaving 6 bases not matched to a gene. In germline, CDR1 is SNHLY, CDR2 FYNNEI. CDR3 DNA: TGTGCCAGCAGTGTAATTAGCGGGCCCACAGATACGCAGTATTTT. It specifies CASSVISGPTDTQYF.

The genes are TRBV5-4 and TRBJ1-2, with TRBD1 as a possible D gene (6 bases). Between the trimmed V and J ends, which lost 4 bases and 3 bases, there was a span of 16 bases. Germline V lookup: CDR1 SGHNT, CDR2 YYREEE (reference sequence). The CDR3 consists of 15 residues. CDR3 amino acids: CASSPRLGADYGYTF. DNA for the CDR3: TGTGCCAGCAGCCCCCGGTTGGGGGCGGACTATGGCTACACCTTC.

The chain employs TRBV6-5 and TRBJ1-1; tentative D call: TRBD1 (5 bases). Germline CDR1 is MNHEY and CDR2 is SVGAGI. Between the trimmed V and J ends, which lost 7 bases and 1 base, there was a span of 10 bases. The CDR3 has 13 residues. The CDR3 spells CASTYGQNTEAFF. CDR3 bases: TGTGCCAGCACCTATGGACAGAACACTGAAGCTTTCTTT.

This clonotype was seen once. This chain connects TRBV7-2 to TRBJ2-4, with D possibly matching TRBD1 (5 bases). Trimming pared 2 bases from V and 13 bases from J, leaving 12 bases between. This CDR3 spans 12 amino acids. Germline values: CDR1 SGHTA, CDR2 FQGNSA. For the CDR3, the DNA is TGTGCCAGCAGCTTACAGGGTTCCGGACAGTACTTC. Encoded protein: CASSLQGSGQYF. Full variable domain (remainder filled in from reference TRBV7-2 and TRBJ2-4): GAGVSQSPSNKVTEKGKDVELRCDPISGHTALYWYRQSLGQGLEFLIYFQGNSAPDKSGLPSDRFSAERTGGSVSTLTIQRTQQEDSAVYLCASSLQGSGQYFGAGTRLSVL.

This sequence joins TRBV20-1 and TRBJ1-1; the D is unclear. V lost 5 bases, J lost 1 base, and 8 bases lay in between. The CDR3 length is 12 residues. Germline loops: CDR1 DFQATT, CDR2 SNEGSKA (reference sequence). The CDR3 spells CSAPRTNTEAFF. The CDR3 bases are TGCAGTGCTCCGCGTACGAACACTGAAGCTTTCTTT.

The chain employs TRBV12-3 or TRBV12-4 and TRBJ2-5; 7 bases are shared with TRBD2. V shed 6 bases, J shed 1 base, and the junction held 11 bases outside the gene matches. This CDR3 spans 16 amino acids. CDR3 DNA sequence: TGTGCCAGCAGCCTCGCTTTGCGGGGGTCCCAAGAGACCCAGTACTTC. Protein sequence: CASSLALRGSQETQYF.

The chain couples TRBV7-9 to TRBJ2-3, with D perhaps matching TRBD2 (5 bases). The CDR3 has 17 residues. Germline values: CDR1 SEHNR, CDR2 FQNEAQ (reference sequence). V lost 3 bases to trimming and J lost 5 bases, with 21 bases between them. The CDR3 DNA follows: TGTGCCAGCAGCTTCAGCGCCGGGGAGATATTGATAGATACGCAGTATTTT. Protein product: CASSFSAGEILIDTQYF. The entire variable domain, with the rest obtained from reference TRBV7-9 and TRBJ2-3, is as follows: DTGVSQNPRHKITKRGQNVTFRCDPISEHNRLYWYRQTLGQGPEFLTYFQNEAQLEKSRLLSDRFSAERPKGSFSTLEIQRTEQGDSAMYLCASSFSAGEILIDTQYFGPGTRLTVL.

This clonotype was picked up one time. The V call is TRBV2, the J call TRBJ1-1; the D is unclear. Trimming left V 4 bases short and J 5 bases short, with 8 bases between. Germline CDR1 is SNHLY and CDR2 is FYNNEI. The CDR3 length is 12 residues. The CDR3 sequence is CASSAERTEAFF. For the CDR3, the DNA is TGTGCCAGCAGTGCCGAGCGGACTGAAGCTTTCTTT.

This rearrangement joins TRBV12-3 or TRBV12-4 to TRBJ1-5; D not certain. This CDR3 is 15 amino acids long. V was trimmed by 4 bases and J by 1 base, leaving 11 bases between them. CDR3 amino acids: CASSSVRWSNQPQHF. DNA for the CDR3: TGTGCCAGCAGTTCCGTCCGGTGGAGCAATCAGCCCCAGCATTTT.

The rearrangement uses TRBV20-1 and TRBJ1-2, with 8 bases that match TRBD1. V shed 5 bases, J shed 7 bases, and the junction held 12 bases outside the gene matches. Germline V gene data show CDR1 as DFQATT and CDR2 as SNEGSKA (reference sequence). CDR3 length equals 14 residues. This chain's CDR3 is CSARDRPLLGGYTF. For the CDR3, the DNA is TGCAGTGCTCGGGACAGGCCATTGTTAGGTGGCTACACCTTC.

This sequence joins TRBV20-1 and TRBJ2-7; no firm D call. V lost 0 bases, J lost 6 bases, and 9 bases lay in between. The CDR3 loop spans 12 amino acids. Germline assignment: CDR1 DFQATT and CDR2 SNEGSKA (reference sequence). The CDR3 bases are TGCAGTGCTAGAGAATATGGGTCCGAGCAGTACTTC. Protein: CSAREYGSEQYF.

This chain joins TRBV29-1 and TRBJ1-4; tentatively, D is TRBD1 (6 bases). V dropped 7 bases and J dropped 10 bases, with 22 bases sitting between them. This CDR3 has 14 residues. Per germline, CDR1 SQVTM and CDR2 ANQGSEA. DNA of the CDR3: TGCAGCGCCCGACCAGGGGCCGGAGATGGAAAACTGTTTTTT. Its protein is CSARPGAGDGKLFF.

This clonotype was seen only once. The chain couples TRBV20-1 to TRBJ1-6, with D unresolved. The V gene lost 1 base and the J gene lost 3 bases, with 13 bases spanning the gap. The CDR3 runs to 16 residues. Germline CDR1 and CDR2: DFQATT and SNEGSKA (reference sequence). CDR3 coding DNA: TGCAGTGCTAGAGTTAGCCAGGTCGGCTATAATTCACCCCTCCACTTT. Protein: CSARVSQVGYNSPLHF.

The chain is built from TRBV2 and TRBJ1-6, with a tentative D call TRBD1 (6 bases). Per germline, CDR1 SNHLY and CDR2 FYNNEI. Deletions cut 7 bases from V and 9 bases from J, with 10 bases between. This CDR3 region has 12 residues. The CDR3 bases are TGTGCCAGCAAGGGGGAGGGTTCACCCCTCCACTTT. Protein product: CASKGEGSPLHF.

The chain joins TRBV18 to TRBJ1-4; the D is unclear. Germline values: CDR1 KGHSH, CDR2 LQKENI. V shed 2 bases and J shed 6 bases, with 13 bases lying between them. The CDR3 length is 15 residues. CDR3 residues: CASSPAEARDEKLFF. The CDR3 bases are TGTGCCAGCTCACCAGCTGAGGCTCGGGATGAAAAACTGTTTTTT.

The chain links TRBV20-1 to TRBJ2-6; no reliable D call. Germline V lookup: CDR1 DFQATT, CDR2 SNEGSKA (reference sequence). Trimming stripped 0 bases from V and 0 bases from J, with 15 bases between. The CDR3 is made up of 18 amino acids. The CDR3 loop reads CSARDQRFAYSGANVLTF. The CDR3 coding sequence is TGCAGTGCTAGAGATCAACGGTTTGCATACTCTGGGGCCAACGTCCTGACTTTC.

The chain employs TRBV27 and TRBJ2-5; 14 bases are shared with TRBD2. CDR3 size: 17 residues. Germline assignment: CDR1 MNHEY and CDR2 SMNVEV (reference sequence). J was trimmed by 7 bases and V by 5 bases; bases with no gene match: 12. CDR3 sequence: CASSIGLAGGPTATQYF. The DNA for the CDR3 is TGTGCCAGCAGTATCGGACTAGCGGGGGGTCCTACTGCGACCCAGTACTTC.

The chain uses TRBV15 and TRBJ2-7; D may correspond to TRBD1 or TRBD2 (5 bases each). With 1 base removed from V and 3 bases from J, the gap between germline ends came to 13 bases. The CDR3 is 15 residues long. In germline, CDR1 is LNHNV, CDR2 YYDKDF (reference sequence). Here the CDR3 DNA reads TGTGCCACCAGCAGAGTTTCGGGGCGCCTCTACGAGCAGTACTTC. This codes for CATSRVSGRLYEQYF.

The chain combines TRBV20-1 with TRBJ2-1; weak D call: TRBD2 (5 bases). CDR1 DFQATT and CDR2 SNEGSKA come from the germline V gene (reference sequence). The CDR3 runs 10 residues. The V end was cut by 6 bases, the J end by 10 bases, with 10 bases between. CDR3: CSALALEQFF. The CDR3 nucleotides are TGCAGTGCCCTAGCCCTAGAGCAGTTCTTC.

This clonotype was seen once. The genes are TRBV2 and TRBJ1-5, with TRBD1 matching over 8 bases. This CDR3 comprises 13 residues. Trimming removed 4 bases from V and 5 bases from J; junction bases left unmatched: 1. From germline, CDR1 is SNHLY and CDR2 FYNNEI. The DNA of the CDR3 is TGTGCCAGCAGTGCAGGGGGCGATCAGCCCCAGCATTTT. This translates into CASSAGGDQPQHF.

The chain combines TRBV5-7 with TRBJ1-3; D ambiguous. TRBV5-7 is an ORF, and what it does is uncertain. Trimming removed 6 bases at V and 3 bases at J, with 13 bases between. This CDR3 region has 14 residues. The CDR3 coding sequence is TGTGCCAGCATCGAGTTGGTTCTTGGAAACACCATATATTTT. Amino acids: CASIELVLGNTIYF.

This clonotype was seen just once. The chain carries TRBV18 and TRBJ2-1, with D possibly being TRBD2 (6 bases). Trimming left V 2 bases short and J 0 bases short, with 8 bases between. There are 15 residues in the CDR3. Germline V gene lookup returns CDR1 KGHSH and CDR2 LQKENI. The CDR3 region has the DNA TGTGCCAGCTCACCAGGGGGGAGCTCCTACAATGAGCAGTTCTTC. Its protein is CASSPGGSSYNEQFF.

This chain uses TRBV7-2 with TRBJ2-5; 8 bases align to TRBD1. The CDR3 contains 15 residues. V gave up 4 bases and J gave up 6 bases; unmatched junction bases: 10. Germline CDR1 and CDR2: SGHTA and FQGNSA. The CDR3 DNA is TGTGCCAGCAGCTCCGACACCCAGGGGGCAAAGACCCAGTACTTC. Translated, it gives CASSSDTQGAKTQYF.

CDR3 residues: CASSLAGVAGPAYEQYF. CDR3 DNA sequence: TGCGCCAGCAGCTTGGCCGGGGTAGCGGGGCCGGCCTACGAGCAGTACTTC. This chain connects TRBV5-1 to TRBJ2-7; 8 bases are a match to TRBD2. This CDR3 has 17 amino acids. Germline V gene data show CDR1 as SGHRS and CDR2 as YFSETQ. Trimming cost V 0 bases and J 2 bases; bases outside gene matches: 10.

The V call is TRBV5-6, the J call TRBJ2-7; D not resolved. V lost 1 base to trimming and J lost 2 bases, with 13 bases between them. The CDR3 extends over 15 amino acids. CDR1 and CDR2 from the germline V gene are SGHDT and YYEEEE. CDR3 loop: CASSLPRPPTYEQYF. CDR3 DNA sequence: TGTGCCAGCAGCTTGCCCCGACCGCCAACCTACGAGCAGTACTTC.